This TCR beta chain was recorded in a study of blood T cells in healthy people across ages. PCR was performed a second time for 7 to 11 cycles using a sample-barcoded 5' primer and a J-beta primer mix. Each of the cDNA molecules was tagged by a template-switch adaptor with 12 random nucleotides. TCRdb called the 5' RACE reads again in MiXCR, with one record for every CDR3 protein. The table shows about 830,000 distinct CDR3 sequences, with less than 80% occurring only once. The CDR3 has 19 amino acids. Germline V lookup: CDR1 SGHDT, CDR2 YYEEEE. V lost 4 bases to trimming and J lost 0 bases; unmatched junction nucleotides: 17.

The V gene is TRBV5-6, the J gene TRBJ2-3, with TRBD1 matching 7 bases. The specimen was blood. The origin of this receptor is a man in his thirties or forties in good health. CDR3 nucleotides: TGTGCCAGCAGCCGCCTGGACAGGAAGGTATCGTCTAGCACAGATACGCAGTATTTT. Its translation: CASSRLDRKVSSSTDTQYF.